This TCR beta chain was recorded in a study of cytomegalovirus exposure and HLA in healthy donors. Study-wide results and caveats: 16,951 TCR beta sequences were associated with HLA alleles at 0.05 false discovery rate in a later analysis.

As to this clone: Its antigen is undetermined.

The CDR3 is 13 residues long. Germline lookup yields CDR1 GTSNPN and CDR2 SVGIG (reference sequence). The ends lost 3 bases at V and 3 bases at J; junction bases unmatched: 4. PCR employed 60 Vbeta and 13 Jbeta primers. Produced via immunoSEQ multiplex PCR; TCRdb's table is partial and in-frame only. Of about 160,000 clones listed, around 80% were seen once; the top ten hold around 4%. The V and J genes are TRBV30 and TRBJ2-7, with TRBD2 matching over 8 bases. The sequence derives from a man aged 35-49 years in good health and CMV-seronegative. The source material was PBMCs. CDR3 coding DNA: TGTGCCTGGAGGGGCGGGGGGCTCTACGAGCAGTACTTC. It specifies CAWRGGGLYEQYF.